This entry lists 19 T cell receptor beta chains sequenced from one sample in a study of Ad26.COV2.S vaccination and SARS-CoV-2 variants. Only in-frame clones appear in the TCRdb table, and some are missing; sequencing was by immunoSEQ multiplex PCR. The sample includes about 410,000 clones, 92% of them seen just once. The sample's treatment: roughly 18 received Ad26.COV2.S at low or high dose, single or two shots; 5 received placebo; per-sample allocation not given. After the first vaccine or placebo injection, samples were drawn on day 63. Sequenced here: peripheral blood, sampled in a trial of Ad26.COV2.S vaccine versus placebo. Receptor source: a person between 18 and 59 years old who received the Ad26.COV2.S COVID-19 vaccine or a placebo.

The rearrangement uses TRBV5-1 and TRBJ2-1; 12 bases line up with TRBD2. This CDR3 contains 17 residues. V was clipped by 4 bases and J by 2 bases; unmatched bases: 7. Germline values: CDR1 SGHRS, CDR2 YFSETQ. CDR3 residues: CASSPRTSGATYNEQFF. Here the CDR3 DNA reads TGCGCCAGCAGCCCTAGGACTAGCGGGGCCACCTACAATGAGCAGTTCTTC.

The rearrangement uses TRBV28 and TRBJ2-2; possibly TRBD2 for D (6 bases). Trimming stripped 5 bases from V and 6 bases from J, with 19 bases between. The CDR3 runs to 16 residues. Looked up from germline, CDR1 is MDHEN and CDR2 is SYDVKM. The CDR3 loop is CASSTLTGVAAGELFF. CDR3 nucleotides: TGTGCCAGCAGTACCCTCACTGGGGTAGCGGCCGGGGAGCTGTTTTTT.

This clone showed up just once. In DNA, the CDR3 is TGTGCCAGCAGTGGCCCGGGACAGGGTGGCAATCAGCCCCAGCATTTT. Translation: CASSGPGQGGNQPQHF. This sequence joins TRBV6-1 and TRBJ1-5, with TRBD1 matching 9 bases. Germline CDR1 MNHNS, CDR2 SASEGT. V shed 4 bases, J shed 2 bases, and the junction held 6 bases outside the gene matches. This CDR3 comprises 16 residues.

The chain recombines TRBV5-4 with TRBJ2-5, with D perhaps TRBD2 (6 bases). This CDR3 is 15 amino acids long. Trimming took 4 bases from V and 5 from J, leaving 18 bases between them. The germline CDR1 and CDR2 sequences are SGHNT and YYREEE (reference sequence). For the CDR3, the DNA is TGTGCCAGCAGCCCCGGTTCGGGGGTAGGGGAGACCCAGTACTTC. The encoded protein is CASSPGSGVGETQYF.

About this clone: The same CDR3 arises from other DNA sequences in this sample as well. The V gene is TRBV27, the J gene TRBJ2-1, with 9 positions matching TRBD2. The trim removed 3 bases at V and 2 bases at J, leaving 2 bases unmatched. CDR3 size: 15 residues. Looked up from germline, CDR1 is MNHEY and CDR2 is SMNVEV (reference sequence). CDR3 sequence reads: CASSLRGGPYNEQFF. Here the CDR3 DNA reads TGTGCCAGCAGTTTGCGGGGGGGACCCTACAATGAGCAGTTCTTC.

The chain uses TRBV15 and TRBJ1-5, with TRBD1 as a possible D gene (5 bases). The V end was cut by 0 bases, the J end by 2 bases, with 8 bases between. The CDR3 loop spans 15 amino acids. Germline V gene lookup returns CDR1 LNHNV and CDR2 YYDKDF (reference sequence). The CDR3 is CATSRDGGGNQPQHF. Here the CDR3 DNA reads TGTGCCACCAGCAGAGATGGGGGGGGCAATCAGCCCCAGCATTTT.

The chain combines TRBV27 with TRBJ2-2; D might be TRBD1 (9 bases). CDR1 is MNHEY, CDR2 SMNVEV, per germline (reference sequence). Deletions cut 11 bases from V and 3 bases from J, with 16 bases between. This CDR3 is built from 14 residues. This CDR3 is CAAGGQGYTGELFF. The CDR3 DNA reads as TGTGCCGCGGGGGGACAGGGATACACCGGGGAGCTGTTTTTT.

The CDR3 DNA reads as TGCGCCAGCAGCCAAGCCCCACTAGCGGGGGCGAACAATGAGCAGTTCTTC. The encoded protein is CASSQAPLAGANNEQFF. V gene TRBV4-1 combines with J gene TRBJ2-1, with TRBD2 identical over 11 bases. Unmatched junction bases numbered 7, after V lost 1 base and J lost 5 bases. There are 17 residues in the CDR3. In germline, CDR1 is MGHRA, CDR2 YSYEKL.

J is TRBJ2-4 and V is TRBV9; possibly TRBD1 or TRBD2 for D (5 bases each). This CDR3 is built from 16 residues. From germline, CDR1 is SGDLS and CDR2 YYNGEE. V dropped 4 bases and J dropped 2 bases, with 16 bases sitting between them. Here the CDR3 DNA reads TGTGCCAGCAGCCCCGGGGCTCTCCGGACCAAAAACATTCAGTACTTC. This gives the protein CASSPGALRTKNIQYF.

The chain carries TRBV20-1 and TRBJ2-2, with D perhaps TRBD2 (5 bases). The V end lost 3 bases, the J end lost 1 base, and 12 bases lay between the germline ends. The germline gives CDR1 DFQATT, CDR2 SNEGSKA (reference sequence). This CDR3 region has 15 residues. The CDR3 region has the DNA TGCAGTGCTAGTAAGCCAGCGGAGAACACCGGGGAGCTGTTTTTT. Protein product: CSASKPAENTGELFF.

V and J are TRBV7-2 and TRBJ2-7, with TRBD2 identical over 8 bases. The CDR3 has 18 amino acids. Germline CDR1 SGHTA, CDR2 FQGNSA. Trimming removed 0 bases from V and 0 bases from J; junction bases left unmatched: 10. The CDR3, as DNA: TGTGCCAGCAGCTTAGCCGCCGAGGAGCGGGGGTTCTCCTACGAGCAGTACTTC. Amino acids: CASSLAAEERGFSYEQYF.

V is TRBV3-1 (or the pseudogene TRBV3-2) and J is TRBJ2-1, with a weak D call TRBD1 (5 bases). With 1 base removed from V and 4 bases from J, the gap between germline ends came to 11 bases. The V gene's germline CDR1 is LGHDT and CDR2 YNNKEL (reference sequence). This CDR3 contains 15 residues. The CDR3 DNA is TGTGCCAGCAGCCAAGCTCTGGACACATACAATGAGCAGTTCTTC. Amino acids: CASSQALDTYNEQFF.

This chain uses TRBV4-1 with TRBJ2-2, with TRBD1 matching 11 bases. Per the germline V gene, CDR1 is MGHRA and CDR2 is YSYEKL. This CDR3 has 16 residues. Trimming at V came to 4 bases and at J to 4 bases, leaving 5 bases not matched to a gene. The CDR3 loop is CASSPSGTGGTGELFF. The DNA of the CDR3 is TGCGCCAGCAGCCCCTCCGGGACAGGGGGCACCGGGGAGCTGTTTTTT.

This chain uses TRBV6-2 or TRBV6-3 with TRBJ1-1, with D unclear. V was trimmed by 6 bases and J by 3 bases, leaving 11 bases between them. Germline-derived CDR1 and CDR2 are MNHEY and SVGEGT. The CDR3 sequence is 13 residues long. CDR3 nucleotide sequence: TGTGCCAGCAGCAGTTTGGGCCACACTGAAGCTTTCTTT. Translation gives CASSSLGHTEAFF.

This clone was detected only once. The chain couples TRBV6-5 to TRBJ1-2; 7 bases match TRBD1. V was clipped by 2 bases and J by 7 bases; unmatched bases: 7. Germline values: CDR1 MNHEY, CDR2 SVGAGI. There are 14 residues in the CDR3. The CDR3 reads CASSYNTGEVGYTF. CDR3 in DNA: TGTGCCAGCAGTTACAATACAGGGGAGGTTGGCTACACCTTC.

The J gene is TRBJ1-2, the V gene TRBV9; a weak D match, TRBD1 (6 bases). CDR3 length equals 18 residues. The V gene lost 2 bases and the J gene lost 8 bases, with 28 bases spanning the gap. Germline V lookup: CDR1 SGDLS, CDR2 YYNGEE. The CDR3 is CASSVSRDNGGPAAGYTF. The CDR3 coding sequence is TGTGCCAGCAGCGTTAGTCGGGACAACGGAGGTCCGGCCGCGGGCTACACCTTC.

The chain joins TRBV6-2 or TRBV6-3 to TRBJ1-2; 9 nucleotides line up with TRBD1. Trimming took 2 bases from V and 3 from J; bases not matched to a gene: 4. The CDR3 length is 15 residues. Germline V CDR1 and CDR2: MNHEY, SVGEGT. CDR3 coding DNA: TGTGCCAGCAGTTACGGACAGGGGTCTTACTATGGCTACACCTTC. Translated: CASSYGQGSYYGYTF.

J is TRBJ2-1 and V is TRBV19; 7 nucleotides agree with TRBD1. V gave up 6 bases and J gave up 12 bases; unmatched junction bases: 5. The CDR3 has 11 amino acids. The germline gives CDR1 LNHDA, CDR2 SQIVND (reference sequence). The CDR3 region has the DNA TGTGCCAGTAGCAGGGGGTTAGGGCAGTTCTTC. This codes for CASSRGLGQFF.

The V gene is TRBV19, the J gene TRBJ1-5; the match to TRBD1 covers 11 bases. The CDR3 runs to 17 residues. V was clipped by 3 bases and J by 6 bases; unmatched bases: 10. Germline lookup yields CDR1 LNHDA and CDR2 SQIVND (reference sequence). The CDR3 sequence is CASSIIADRGRGQPQHF. The CDR3 DNA is TGTGCCAGTAGTATCATAGCGGACAGGGGGCGAGGTCAGCCCCAGCATTTT. The complete variable domain, with remaining parts taken from reference TRBV19 and TRBJ1-5, reads DGGITQSPKYLFRKEGQNVTLSCEQNLNHDAMYWYRQDPGQGLRLIYYSQIVNDFQKGDIAEGYSVSREKKESFPLTVTSAQKNPTAFYLCASSIIADRGRGQPQHFGDGTRLSIL.